Listed below are T cell receptor beta chains from one sample, sequenced in a study of early T cells in non-severe SARS-CoV-2 infection. TCRdb itself ran the 5' RACE reads through MiXCR, one entry per CDR3 protein. The data show around 80,000 distinct CDR3 sequences, roughly an eighth seen once. Source material: whole blood. The receptors shown here come from an adult who was a healthcare worker with PCR-confirmed SARS-CoV-2 infection or an uninfected control (not recorded which). Each CDR3 is given with its conserved first and last residue. The D gene is left open where the match is weak. Some rows mark clone size as missing; the rest say once, few, many or name a class of expanded clone.

J: TRBJ2-5
size: many
D: TRBD2
length: 18
V: TRBV12-3/TRBV12-4
CDR3: CASSSTQRLAGDQETQYF
DNA: TGTGCCAGCAGTTCCACCCAGAGACTAGCGGGGGATCAAGAGACCCAGTACTTC

J: TRBJ1-2
size: many
D: NA
length: 11
V: TRBV29-1
CDR3: CSVVEGGGYTF
DNA: TGCAGCGTTGTGGAGGGCGGTGGCTACACCTTC

J: TRBJ1-1
size: many
D: NA
length: 14
V: TRBV7-2
CDR3: CASSLKGTDTEAFF
DNA: TGTGCCAGCAGCTTAAAGGGGACGGACACTGAAGCTTTCTTT

J: TRBJ2-2
size: many
D: TRBD1
length: 14
V: TRBV6-5
CDR3: CASSRGLDTGELFF
DNA: TGTGCCAGCAGCAGGGGGCTCGACACCGGGGAGCTGTTTTTT

J: TRBJ2-2
size: NA
D: NA
length: 18
V: TRBV15
CDR3: CATSRDRGRKGNTGELFF
DNA: TGTGCCACCAGCAGAGATAGGGGACGGAAGGGGAACACCGGGGAGCTGTTTTTT

J: TRBJ1-2
size: few
D: NA
length: 16
V: TRBV27
CDR3: CASSLWSRGANYGYTF
DNA: TGTGCCAGCAGTTTATGGTCCAGGGGCGCTAACTATGGCTACACCTTC

J: TRBJ2-5
size: few
D: NA
length: 14
V: TRBV7-9
CDR3: CASSLLGLGETQYF
DNA: TGTGCCAGCAGCTTACTGGGGCTCGGAGAGACCCAGTACTTC

J: TRBJ2-7
size: few
D: TRBD1
length: 12
V: TRBV30
CDR3: CAWSGTGDEQYF
DNA: TGTGCCTGGAGTGGGACAGGGGACGAGCAGTACTTC

J: TRBJ1-1
size: few
D: TRBD1
length: 14
V: TRBV4-2
CDR3: CASSRDRVNTEAFF
DNA: TGTGCCAGCAGCCGGGACAGGGTGAACACTGAAGCTTTCTTT

J: TRBJ2-7
size: NA
D: NA
length: 13
V: TRBV18
CDR3: CASSPLQLYEQYF
DNA: TGTGCCAGCTCACCCCTACAGCTCTACGAGCAGTACTTC

J: TRBJ2-1
size: many
D: NA
length: 12
V: TRBV30
CDR3: CAWSLMSYEQFF
DNA: TGTGCCTGGAGTTTAATGAGTTATGAGCAGTTCTTC

J: TRBJ1-2
size: NA
D: NA
length: 15
V: TRBV5-8
CDR3: CASSLQWGLSYGYTF
DNA: TGTGCCAGCAGCCTTCAGTGGGGATTATCCTATGGCTACACCTTC

J: TRBJ1-1
size: NA
D: NA
length: 14
V: TRBV20-1
CDR3: CSARDPRAGPEAFF
DNA: TGCAGTGCTAGAGACCCGCGAGCGGGACCTGAAGCTTTCTTT

J: TRBJ2-1
size: NA
D: TRBD2
length: 14
V: TRBV11-2
CDR3: CASSLGTRIHEQFF
DNA: TGTGCCAGCAGCCTAGGGACTAGAATTCATGAGCAGTTCTTC

J: TRBJ2-1
size: NA
D: NA
length: 14
V: TRBV19
CDR3: CASSFRDRYNEQFF
DNA: TGTGCCAGTAGTTTCCGGGATAGATACAATGAGCAGTTCTTC

J: TRBJ2-2
size: many
D: NA
length: 13
V: TRBV6-4
CDR3: CASSDGGAGELFF
DNA: TGTGCCAGCAGTGACGGAGGGGCCGGGGAGCTGTTTTTT

J: TRBJ2-7
size: many
D: NA
length: 11
V: TRBV3-1
CDR3: CASSQSQEQYF
DNA: TGTGCCAGCAGCCAATCTCAGGAGCAGTACTTC

J: TRBJ2-5
size: NA
D: NA
length: 17
V: TRBV5-1
CDR3: CASSLKLATSYQETQYF
DNA: TGCGCCAGCAGCTTGAAGTTAGCAACATCGTACCAAGAGACCCAGTACTTC

J: TRBJ1-2
size: few
D: NA
length: 13
V: TRBV18
CDR3: CASSLTGDYGYTF
DNA: TGTGCCAGCTCACTGACAGGAGATTATGGCTACACCTTC

J: TRBJ2-1
size: NA
D: TRBD2
length: 14
V: TRBV6-2/TRBV6-3
CDR3: CASSGLAGYNEQFF
DNA: TGTGCCAGCAGCGGACTAGCGGGGTACAATGAGCAGTTCTTC

J: TRBJ1-5
size: many
D: NA
length: 15
V: TRBV20-1
CDR3: CSASSPRGGNQPQHF
DNA: TGCAGTGCTAGTAGCCCCAGGGGAGGCAATCAGCCCCAGCATTTT

J: TRBJ1-5
size: NA
D: NA
length: 15
V: TRBV10-3
CDR3: CAISEVPGTNQPQHF
DNA: TGTGCCATCAGTGAGGTTCCAGGGACCAATCAGCCCCAGCATTTT

J: TRBJ1-6
size: NA
D: TRBD1
length: 16
V: TRBV6-5
CDR3: CASSYSTGTYNSPLHF
DNA: TGTGCCAGCAGTTACTCGACAGGGACGTATAATTCACCCCTCCACTTT

J: TRBJ2-7
size: NA
D: NA
length: 12
V: TRBV20-1
CDR3: CSARDFRSEQYF
DNA: TGCAGTGCTAGAGATTTTAGGAGCGAGCAGTACTTC

J: TRBJ2-5
size: NA
D: NA
length: 16
V: TRBV12-5
CDR3: CASGLVLGENQETQYF
DNA: TGTGCTAGTGGTTTGGTACTGGGCGAAAACCAAGAGACCCAGTACTTC

J: TRBJ2-3
size: many
D: NA
length: 14
V: TRBV7-2
CDR3: CASSLAGFTDTQYF
DNA: TGTGCCAGCAGCTTAGCTGGGTTCACAGATACGCAGTATTTT

J: TRBJ2-5
size: many
D: NA
length: 12
V: TRBV18
CDR3: CASSGGQETQYF
DNA: TGTGCCAGCTCAGGGGGCCAAGAGACCCAGTACTTC

J: TRBJ2-7
size: NA
D: TRBD1
length: 15
V: TRBV2
CDR3: CASKRLRGSPYEQYF
DNA: TGTGCCAGCAAAAGGCTCAGGGGGAGCCCCTACGAGCAGTACTTC

J: TRBJ1-6
size: NA
D: NA
length: 16
V: TRBV7-2
CDR3: CASSPWTNRHNSPLHF
DNA: TGTGCCAGCAGCCCCTGGACCAATCGGCATAATTCACCCCTCCACTTT

J: TRBJ1-1
size: many
D: TRBD1
length: 15
V: TRBV12-3/TRBV12-4
CDR3: CASSPGGHSNTEAFF
DNA: TGTGCCAGCAGCCCAGGGGGCCACTCGAACACTGAAGCTTTCTTT

J: TRBJ1-2
size: few
D: NA
length: 13
V: TRBV6-1
CDR3: CASGPDGYPGYTF
DNA: TGTGCCAGCGGGCCAGACGGGTATCCGGGCTACACCTTC

J: TRBJ2-6
size: many
D: TRBD1
length: 15
V: TRBV7-9
CDR3: CASSQATQGTNVLTF
DNA: TGTGCCAGCAGCCAAGCAACACAGGGGACCAACGTCCTGACTTTC

J: TRBJ2-5
size: many
D: NA
length: 15
V: TRBV15
CDR3: CATSRLTGVQETQYF
DNA: TGTGCCACCAGCAGGTTGACGGGGGTTCAAGAGACCCAGTACTTC

J: TRBJ2-5
size: NA
D: NA
length: 12
V: TRBV20-1
CDR3: CSAESPQETQYF
DNA: TGCAGTGCTGAATCCCCCCAGGAGACCCAGTACTTC

J: TRBJ2-2
size: many
D: NA
length: 21
V: TRBV7-9
CDR3: CGFTSESYQQGVLSATGELFF
DNA: TGTGGCTTCACCTCCGAGTCTTACCAGCAAGGGGTCCTGTCGGCCACCGGGGAGCTGTTTTTT

J: TRBJ2-3
size: many
D: NA
length: 11
V: TRBV11-2
CDR3: CASSSGDTQYF
DNA: TGTGCCAGCAGCTCCGGGGATACGCAGTATTTT

J: TRBJ1-2
size: NA
D: NA
length: 15
V: TRBV2
CDR3: CASSDGPFLLRGYTF
DNA: TGTGCCAGCAGTGACGGACCTTTCCTACTCAGGGGCTACACCTTC

J: TRBJ2-2
size: many
D: TRBD2
length: 16
V: TRBV6-6
CDR3: CASRGLARGNTGELFF
DNA: TGTGCCAGCAGGGGACTAGCCCGCGGCAACACCGGGGAGCTGTTTTTT

J: TRBJ2-7
size: NA
D: TRBD2
length: 14
V: TRBV30
CDR3: CAWSIAGGFDEQYF
DNA: TGTGCCTGGAGTATAGCGGGGGGGTTCGACGAGCAGTACTTC

J: TRBJ2-2
size: many
D: NA
length: 14
V: TRBV12-5
CDR3: CASGLVGVTGELFF
DNA: TGTGCTAGTGGTTTAGTAGGGGTCACCGGGGAGCTGTTTTTT

J: TRBJ2-3
size: many
D: TRBD2
length: 14
V: TRBV11-2
CDR3: CASSLSQLAGTQYF
DNA: TGTGCCAGCAGCTTAAGCCAACTAGCGGGAACGCAGTATTTT

J: TRBJ1-1
size: many
D: NA
length: 13
V: TRBV7-7
CDR3: CASSLNPGAEAFF
DNA: TGTGCTAGCAGCCTGAATCCCGGTGCCGAAGCTTTCTTT

J: TRBJ2-5
size: NA
D: TRBD2
length: 15
V: TRBV15
CDR3: CATSRGTGGQETQYF
DNA: TGTGCCACCAGCAGAGGTACGGGAGGACAAGAGACCCAGTACTTC

J: TRBJ2-3
size: few
D: NA
length: 13
V: TRBV11-2
CDR3: CASGGPSTDTQYF
DNA: TGTGCCAGCGGCGGGCCAAGCACAGATACGCAGTATTTT

J: TRBJ2-7
size: few
D: NA
length: 14
V: TRBV6-2/TRBV6-3
CDR3: CASSYSTSSYEQYF
DNA: TGTGCCAGCAGTTACTCGACTAGCTCCTACGAGCAGTACTTC

J: TRBJ1-5
size: many
D: NA
length: 15
V: TRBV4-2
CDR3: CASSQGEGLGQPQHF
DNA: TGTGCCAGCAGCCAGGGAGAGGGATTGGGTCAGCCCCAGCATTTT

J: TRBJ1-2
size: many
D: TRBD1
length: 14
V: TRBV20-1
CDR3: CSARDGTENYGYTF
DNA: TGCAGTGCTAGAGATGGGACAGAGAACTATGGCTACACCTTC

J: TRBJ2-7
size: many
D: TRBD1
length: 19
V: TRBV27
CDR3: CASSHKGPGTGKGSYEQYF
DNA: TGTGCCAGCAGTCATAAGGGTCCAGGGACAGGGAAGGGCTCCTACGAGCAGTACTTC

J: TRBJ2-6
size: many
D: NA
length: 12
V: TRBV6-1
CDR3: CASSEAANVLTF
DNA: TGTGCCAGCAGTGAAGCGGCCAACGTCCTGACTTTC

J: TRBJ2-5
size: many
D: NA
length: 10
V: TRBV28
CDR3: CASGPETQYF
DNA: TGTGCCAGCGGGCCAGAGACCCAGTACTTC

J: TRBJ1-1
size: many
D: NA
length: 15
V: TRBV7-9
CDR3: CASSPRVPGNTEAFF
DNA: TGTGCCAGCAGCCCCCGGGTTCCTGGGAACACTGAAGCTTTCTTT

J: TRBJ1-2
size: NA
D: NA
length: 12
V: TRBV6-5
CDR3: CASMGIYYGYTF
DNA: TGTGCCAGCATGGGGATTTACTATGGCTACACCTTC

J: TRBJ1-3
size: few
D: TRBD1
length: 15
V: TRBV5-1
CDR3: CASSFEGAQRNTIYF
DNA: TGCGCCAGCAGCTTCGAGGGGGCGCAGAGAAACACCATATATTTT

J: TRBJ1-1
size: few
D: TRBD1
length: 18
V: TRBV5-4
CDR3: CASSLGRDRGRSGTEAFF
DNA: TGTGCCAGCAGCTTGGGGAGGGACAGGGGGCGATCGGGGACTGAAGCTTTCTTT

J: TRBJ2-5
size: few
D: NA
length: 15
V: TRBV14
CDR3: CASSQEVRGEETQYF
DNA: TGTGCCAGCAGCCAAGAGGTCAGGGGCGAAGAGACCCAGTACTTC

J: TRBJ2-3
size: few
D: NA
length: 13
V: TRBV5-4
CDR3: CASSLAGGGTQYF
DNA: TGTGCCAGCAGCTTGGCGGGCGGCGGCACGCAGTATTTT

J: TRBJ2-7
size: many
D: NA
length: 13
V: TRBV7-7
CDR3: CASSSGTHYEQYF
DNA: TGTGCTAGCAGCTCCGGGACTCATTACGAGCAGTACTTC

J: TRBJ2-5
size: NA
D: NA
length: 14
V: TRBV18
CDR3: CASSPPAGQETQYF
DNA: TGTGCCAGCTCACCACCGGCAGGCCAAGAGACCCAGTACTTC